This T cell receptor beta chain was identified during a study of blood T cell repertoires in COVID-19. TCRdb's table, derived via immunoSEQ multiplex PCR, lists solely in-frame clones and lacks some. The data show 150,000 or so clones, with 75% to 90% seen just once and 35% to 55% held by the top ten. V lost 0 bases to trimming and J lost 3 bases; unmatched junction nucleotides: 5. The CDR3 is 16 amino acids. CDR1 SGHNT and CDR2 YYREEE come from the germline V gene (reference sequence). The origin of this receptor is a human donor in a cohort sampled during active COVID-19. Sequenced sample: peripheral blood. The J gene is TRBJ2-2, the V gene TRBV5-4; 7 bases are shared with TRBD1. The chain's CDR3 is CASSLGRGLDTGELFF. The CDR3 DNA follows: TGTGCCAGCAGCTTGGGTAGGGGGCTGGACACCGGGGAGCTGTTTTTT.